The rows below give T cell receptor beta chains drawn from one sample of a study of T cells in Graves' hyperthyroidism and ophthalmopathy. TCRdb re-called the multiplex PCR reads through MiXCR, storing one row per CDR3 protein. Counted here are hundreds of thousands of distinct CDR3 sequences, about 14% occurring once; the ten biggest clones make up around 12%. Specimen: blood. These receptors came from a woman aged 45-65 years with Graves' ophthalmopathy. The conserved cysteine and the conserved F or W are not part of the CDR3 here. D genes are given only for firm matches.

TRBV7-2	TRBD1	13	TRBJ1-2	ASSPPRQGMGGYT
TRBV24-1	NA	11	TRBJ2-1	ATSRQGRNEQF
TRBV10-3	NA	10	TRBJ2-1	AIRGPNNEQF
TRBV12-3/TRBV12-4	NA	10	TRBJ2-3	ASSPDVDTQY
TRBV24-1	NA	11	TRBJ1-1	ATSAGPNTEAF
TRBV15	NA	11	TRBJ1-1	ATSRTADTEAF
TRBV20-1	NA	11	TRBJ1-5	SVLGADNQPQH
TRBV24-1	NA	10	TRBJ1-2	ATSDLVYGYT
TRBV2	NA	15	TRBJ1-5	ASSPPGGPQLNQPQH
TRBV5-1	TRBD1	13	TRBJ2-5	ASSLLTGPQETQY
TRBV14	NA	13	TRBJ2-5	ASSQVPGPQETQY
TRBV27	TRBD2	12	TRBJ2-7	ASSLQAGNYEQY
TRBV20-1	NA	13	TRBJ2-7	SARDLVGGSYEQY
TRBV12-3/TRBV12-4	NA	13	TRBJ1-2	ASRPTSGGVGSYT
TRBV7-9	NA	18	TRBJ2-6	ASSLGRMGREASGANVLT
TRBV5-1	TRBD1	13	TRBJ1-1	ASSSQGARGTEAF
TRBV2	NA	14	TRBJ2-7	ASSEGLYRNSYEQY
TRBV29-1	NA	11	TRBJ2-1	SATGTNYNEQF
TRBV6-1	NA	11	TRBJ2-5	ASIAGPLGAQY
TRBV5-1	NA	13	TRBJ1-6	ASSLDTGGNSPLH
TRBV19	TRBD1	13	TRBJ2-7	ASSPTGDLRYEQY
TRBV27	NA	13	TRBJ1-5	ASSTGTLLNQPQH
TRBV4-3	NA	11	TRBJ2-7	ASSQHRSYEQY
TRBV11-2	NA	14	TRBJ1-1	ASSLWVGRGNTEAF
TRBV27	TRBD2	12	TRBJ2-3	ASSYKLASDTQY
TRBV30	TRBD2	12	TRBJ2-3	AWSANAGVDTQY
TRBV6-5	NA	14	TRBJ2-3	ASSYSSRPSTDTQY
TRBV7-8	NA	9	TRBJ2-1	ASSVGFMQF
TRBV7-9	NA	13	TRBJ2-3	ASSLSWPDTDTQY
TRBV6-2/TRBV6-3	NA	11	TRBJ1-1	ASKGLPNTEAF
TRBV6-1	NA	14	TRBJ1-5	ASSEDGDRSNQPQH